This record covers a single T cell receptor beta chain. PCR employed 60 Vbeta and 13 Jbeta primers. This table comes from immunoSEQ multiplex PCR, and its TCRdb copy is limited to in-frame clones, with some not included. The repertoire holds 200,000 to 250,000 clones, 70% to 80% seen once, with less than 2% in the top ten. CDR1 and CDR2 (germline): SGDLS, YYNGEE. The CDR3 loop spans 14 amino acids. Between the trimmed V and J ends, which lost 3 bases and 7 bases, there was a span of 11 bases. This sample was included in a study of cytomegalovirus exposure and HLA in healthy donors. The rearrangement uses TRBV9 and TRBJ1-6; D is unresolved. Sequencing input: PBMCs. This TCR derives from a woman under 40 in good health and CMV-seronegative. The CDR3 DNA is TGTGCCAGCAGCGCTAGACGGGAGAATTCACCCCTCCACTTT. Its translation is CASSARRENSPLHF.